A single sample is the source of the 25 T cell receptor beta chains below, sequenced in a study of STAT5B mutations in CD4+ large granular lymphocyte leukemia. The repertoire was sequenced with immunoSEQ multiplex PCR; TCRdb's copy has only in-frame clones and lacks some. The table lists around 30,000 clones, just under 85% of them singletons. The sequenced material came from CD4+ T cells from blood buffy coats. All receptors derive from a human donor in good health.

In regard to this clone: Sequence at one end of the junction differs from germline and may be a read error. The chain uses TRBV7-2 and TRBJ2-5; D is possibly TRBD1 (5 bases). Germline CDR1 and CDR2: SGHTA and FQGNSA. The length of the CDR3 is 16 residues. Here the CDR3 DNA reads TGTGCCAGCAGCACTCCTGTGGTCCCAGGGTTAGACCGCTTGAACTTC. Its protein product is CASSTPVVPGLDRLNF.

J is TRBJ1-6 and V is TRBV4-3; 8 positions agree with TRBD1. The V segment lost 2 bases and the J segment 8 bases; nucleotides outside the gene matches: 5. CDR3 length: 15 residues. Germline assignment: CDR1 LGHNA and CDR2 YSLEER. This CDR3 reads CASSQSGQGDSPLHF. In DNA form, the CDR3 reads TGCGCCAGCAGCCAATCTGGACAGGGAGATTCACCCCTCCACTTT.

V is TRBV27 and J is TRBJ2-2, with D possibly being TRBD1 or TRBD2 (5 bases each). This CDR3 is built from 16 residues. Germline V lookup: CDR1 MNHEY, CDR2 SMNVEV (reference sequence). V was trimmed by 6 bases and J by 0 bases, leaving 14 bases between them. In nucleotides, the CDR3 is TGTGCCAGCAGCCCCTCGCCGGGGCCGAACACCGGGGAGCTGTTTTTT. Translation gives CASSPSPGPNTGELFF.

The genes are TRBV4-3 and TRBJ2-5, with D perhaps assigned TRBD1 or TRBD2 (6 bases each). The CDR3 totals 16 residues. The V gene's germline CDR1 is LGHNA and CDR2 YSLEER. V shed 0 bases and J shed 4 bases, with 15 bases lying between them. The CDR3 bases are TGCGCCAGCAGCCAAGAGCGAGGGGGACTTGGAGAGACCCAGTACTTC. Protein sequence: CASSQERGGLGETQYF.

V gene TRBV28 combines with J gene TRBJ1-1; D not resolved. The CDR3 extends over 16 amino acids. Germline lookup yields CDR1 MDHEN and CDR2 SYDVKM. Deletions cut 6 bases from V and 0 bases from J, with 17 bases between. The DNA of the CDR3 is TGTGCCAGCAGATCTCCCGGGTCCCCATTGAACACTGAAGCTTTCTTT. This gives the protein CASRSPGSPLNTEAFF.

The chain couples TRBV30 to TRBJ2-1, with D tentatively TRBD2 (5 bases). Germline loops: CDR1 GTSNPN, CDR2 SVGIG (reference sequence). The CDR3 is made up of 13 amino acids. V dropped 0 bases and J dropped 8 bases, with 11 bases sitting between them. DNA of the CDR3: TGTGCCTGGAGTGTATTCGAGAGGGATGAGCAGTTCTTC. It encodes CAWSVFERDEQFF. Full variable domain (remainder filled in from reference TRBV30 and TRBJ2-1): SQTIHQWPATLVQPVGSPLSLECTVEGTSNPNLYWYRQAAGRGLQLLFYSVGIGQISSEVPQNLSASRPQDRQFILSSKKLLLSDSGFYLCAWSVFERDEQFFGPGTRLTVL.

Regarding this clone: Germline is not matched at one junction end, which may reflect a read error. The chain employs TRBV12-5 and TRBJ2-7, with 10 bases aligning to TRBD2. Germline V CDR1 and CDR2: LGHNT, FRNRAP. The CDR3 sequence is 15 residues long. The CDR3: CASPGLAGVSHEQYF. The CDR3, as DNA: TGTGCTAGTCCGGGCCTAGCGGGGGTCTCCCACGAGCAGTACTTC.

This rearrangement joins TRBV27 to TRBJ2-3; D remains ambiguous. CDR3 size: 13 residues. CDR1 is MNHEY, CDR2 SMNVEV, per germline (reference sequence). Trimming removed 6 bases from V and 4 bases from J, with 11 bases in between. DNA for the CDR3: TGTGCCAGCAGGGGTCTGGGTGCAGATACGCAGTATTTT. Translating gives CASRGLGADTQYF.

Written as DNA, the CDR3 is TGTGCCAGCAGCCGAAGAGACACCGGGGAGCTGTTTTTT. Translation gives CASSRRDTGELFF. The chain is built from TRBV7-2 and TRBJ2-2; D not certain. CDR1 is SGHTA, CDR2 FQGNSA, per germline. This CDR3 has 13 amino acids. Trimming left V 5 bases short and J 3 bases short, with 7 bases between.

In this sample, this clone turned up a few times. The chain is built from TRBV19 and TRBJ1-5; 8 bases map to TRBD1. This CDR3 has 15 amino acids. The germline V gene encodes CDR1 LNHDA and CDR2 SQIVND (reference sequence). V was pared by 5 bases and J by 1 base, with 4 bases of the junction left unmatched. CDR3 region: CASSSRQGSNQPQHF. CDR3 coding DNA: TGTGCCAGTAGTTCCAGACAGGGGAGCAATCAGCCCCAGCATTTT. The whole variable domain, remainder taken from reference TRBV19 and TRBJ1-5, is DGGITQSPKYLFRKEGQNVTLSCEQNLNHDAMYWYRQDPGQGLRLIYYSQIVNDFQKGDIAEGYSVSREKKESFPLTVTSAQKNPTAFYLCASSSRQGSNQPQHFGDGTRLSIL.

A single count supports this clone. V is TRBV6-5 and J is TRBJ1-3; TRBD1 matches 7 bases. CDR3 length equals 15 residues. Per germline, CDR1 MNHEY and CDR2 SVGAGI. With 4 bases clipped from V and 3 bases from J, the junction kept 6 bases outside the gene matches. The DNA of the CDR3 is TGTGCCAGCAGTTCCTGGACAGGTGGTGGAAACACCATATATTTT. This codes for CASSSWTGGGNTIYF.

About this clone: The germline gene is not matched at one end of the junction; a read error may be the cause. This chain connects TRBV28 to TRBJ2-2; TRBD2 might be the D (6 bases). The germline V gene encodes CDR1 MDHEN and CDR2 SYDVKM. The CDR3 totals 14 residues. For the CDR3, the DNA is TGTGCTAGCAGGAAGCGGGCGAACACCGGGGAGCTGTTTTTT. Encoded protein: CASRKRANTGELFF.

The J gene is TRBJ1-2, the V gene TRBV28; TRBD1 matches at 7 bases. The CDR3 length is 15 residues. The germline CDR1 and CDR2 sequences are MDHEN and SYDVKM. Germline trimming cut 5 bases from V and 3 bases from J; bases unmatched to any gene: 9. The CDR3 coding sequence is TGTGCCAGCAGTACAAACAGGGGATTTGACTATGGCTACACCTTC. It codes for CASSTNRGFDYGYTF.

V is TRBV5-1 and J is TRBJ2-5; D remains ambiguous. The DNA end is a closer match to TRBJ2-7, so the J assignment may be wrong. This CDR3 region has 15 residues. The V gene's germline CDR1 is SGHRS and CDR2 YFSETQ. The CDR3 bases are TGCGCCAGCAGCCCGCTGCCGCTGGGCACAAACGAGCAGTACTTC. Its protein is CASSPLPLGTNEQYF.

The chain combines TRBV5-1 with TRBJ2-7, with 12 bases fitting TRBD2. The V segment lost 4 bases and the J segment 5 bases; nucleotides outside the gene matches: 13. The CDR3 runs 17 residues. Per the germline V gene, CDR1 is SGHRS and CDR2 is YFSETQ. CDR3 sequence (DNA): TGCGCCAGCAGCCCCTACCGACTAGCGGGAGTGGTGGACGAGCAGTACTTC. This encodes CASSPYRLAGVVDEQYF.

The rearrangement uses TRBV5-7 and TRBJ1-1; D ambiguous. TRBV5-7 is classed as an ORF, of uncertain function. Trimming took 0 bases from V and 4 from J, leaving 13 bases between them. CDR3 length: 15 residues. The CDR3 sequence: CASSLVGGEVTEAFF. The CDR3 DNA is TGTGCCAGCAGCTTGGTTGGTGGGGAAGTCACTGAAGCTTTCTTT.

J is TRBJ1-1 and V is TRBV10-2; D might be TRBD1 (5 bases). CDR3 size: 14 residues. Germline V lookup: CDR1 WSHSY, CDR2 SAAADI. V dropped 2 bases and J dropped 11 bases, with 18 bases sitting between them. The CDR3 nucleotides are TGCGCCAGCAGTGAGGCACAGGAGTTGAAAGGGGCTTTCTTT. This gives the protein CASSEAQELKGAFF.

This clone showed up just once. This rearrangement joins TRBV6-1 to TRBJ1-2, with D possibly TRBD1 on 6 matching bases. This CDR3 comprises 13 residues. The germline V and J ends were trimmed by 2 bases and 2 bases, with 6 bases remaining between them. Germline assignment: CDR1 MNHNS and CDR2 SASEGT. CDR3 residues: CASSETGNYGYTF. Here the CDR3 DNA reads TGTGCCAGCAGTGAAACAGGGAACTATGGCTACACCTTC.

The chain joins TRBV28 to TRBJ1-5; weak D call: TRBD1 (6 bases). Germline-derived CDR1 and CDR2 are MDHEN and SYDVKM. This CDR3 spans 15 amino acids. Trimming pared 6 bases from V and 0 bases from J, leaving 12 bases between. The CDR3 region is CASRGDTYSNQPQHF. The CDR3 coding sequence is TGTGCCAGCAGGGGGGACACTTATAGCAATCAGCCCCAGCATTTT.

The genes are TRBV29-1 and TRBJ2-7; D gene ambiguous. This CDR3 comprises 12 residues. V lost 4 bases to trimming and J lost 0 bases, with 7 bases between them. Germline lookup yields CDR1 SQVTM and CDR2 ANQGSEA. CDR3 protein: CSVGHSSYEQYF. In DNA, the CDR3 is TGCAGCGTTGGGCACAGCTCCTACGAGCAGTACTTC.

This chain connects TRBV6-5 to TRBJ1-5; D call uncertain. The CDR3 sequence is 13 residues long. The V and J ends lost 0 bases and 7 bases respectively, with 7 bases between them. Germline CDR1 MNHEY, CDR2 SVGAGI. DNA of the CDR3: TGTGCCAGCAGTTACTCAGATTGGCAGCCCCAGCATTTT. Protein: CASSYSDWQPQHF.

V gene TRBV4-3 combines with J gene TRBJ2-2, with D hard to call. The CDR3 contains 16 residues. The V end lost 0 bases, the J end lost 6 bases, and 14 bases lay between the germline ends. Germline CDR1 is LGHNA and CDR2 is YSLEER. The CDR3 coding sequence is TGCGCCAGCAGCCAAGAGAGTCCGGCGGCTTCCGGGGAGCTGTTTTTT. Protein product: CASSQESPAASGELFF.

This CDR3 reads CAGNRDSSYEQYF. As DNA, the CDR3 is TGTGCCGGTAACCGGGACAGCTCCTACGAGCAGTACTTC. The chain uses TRBV30 and TRBJ2-7, with 7 bases that match TRBD1. Germline V gives CDR1 GTSNPN, CDR2 SVGIG (reference sequence). V dropped 8 bases and J dropped 0; count of bases not matched to a gene: 7. This CDR3 is built from 13 residues.

The rearrangement joins TRBV18 to TRBJ2-7, with D uncertain. Germline values: CDR1 KGHSH, CDR2 LQKENI. Trimming stripped 3 bases from V and 0 bases from J, with 6 bases between. This CDR3 has 13 residues. The CDR3 DNA reads TGTGCCAGCTCACCGGGCACCTCCTACGAGCAGTACTTC. It translates to CASSPGTSYEQYF.

The CDR3 loop reads CASSTPGGPRYF. The CDR3, as DNA: TGTGCCAGCAGTACCCCAGGGGGCCCCCGGTACTTC. The rearrangement uses TRBV11-2 and TRBJ2-5, with TRBD1 matching over 8 bases. Germline V gene sequence: CDR1 SGHAT, CDR2 FQNNGV. V was pared by 6 bases and J by 13 bases, with 10 bases of the junction left unmatched. The CDR3 is made up of 12 amino acids.